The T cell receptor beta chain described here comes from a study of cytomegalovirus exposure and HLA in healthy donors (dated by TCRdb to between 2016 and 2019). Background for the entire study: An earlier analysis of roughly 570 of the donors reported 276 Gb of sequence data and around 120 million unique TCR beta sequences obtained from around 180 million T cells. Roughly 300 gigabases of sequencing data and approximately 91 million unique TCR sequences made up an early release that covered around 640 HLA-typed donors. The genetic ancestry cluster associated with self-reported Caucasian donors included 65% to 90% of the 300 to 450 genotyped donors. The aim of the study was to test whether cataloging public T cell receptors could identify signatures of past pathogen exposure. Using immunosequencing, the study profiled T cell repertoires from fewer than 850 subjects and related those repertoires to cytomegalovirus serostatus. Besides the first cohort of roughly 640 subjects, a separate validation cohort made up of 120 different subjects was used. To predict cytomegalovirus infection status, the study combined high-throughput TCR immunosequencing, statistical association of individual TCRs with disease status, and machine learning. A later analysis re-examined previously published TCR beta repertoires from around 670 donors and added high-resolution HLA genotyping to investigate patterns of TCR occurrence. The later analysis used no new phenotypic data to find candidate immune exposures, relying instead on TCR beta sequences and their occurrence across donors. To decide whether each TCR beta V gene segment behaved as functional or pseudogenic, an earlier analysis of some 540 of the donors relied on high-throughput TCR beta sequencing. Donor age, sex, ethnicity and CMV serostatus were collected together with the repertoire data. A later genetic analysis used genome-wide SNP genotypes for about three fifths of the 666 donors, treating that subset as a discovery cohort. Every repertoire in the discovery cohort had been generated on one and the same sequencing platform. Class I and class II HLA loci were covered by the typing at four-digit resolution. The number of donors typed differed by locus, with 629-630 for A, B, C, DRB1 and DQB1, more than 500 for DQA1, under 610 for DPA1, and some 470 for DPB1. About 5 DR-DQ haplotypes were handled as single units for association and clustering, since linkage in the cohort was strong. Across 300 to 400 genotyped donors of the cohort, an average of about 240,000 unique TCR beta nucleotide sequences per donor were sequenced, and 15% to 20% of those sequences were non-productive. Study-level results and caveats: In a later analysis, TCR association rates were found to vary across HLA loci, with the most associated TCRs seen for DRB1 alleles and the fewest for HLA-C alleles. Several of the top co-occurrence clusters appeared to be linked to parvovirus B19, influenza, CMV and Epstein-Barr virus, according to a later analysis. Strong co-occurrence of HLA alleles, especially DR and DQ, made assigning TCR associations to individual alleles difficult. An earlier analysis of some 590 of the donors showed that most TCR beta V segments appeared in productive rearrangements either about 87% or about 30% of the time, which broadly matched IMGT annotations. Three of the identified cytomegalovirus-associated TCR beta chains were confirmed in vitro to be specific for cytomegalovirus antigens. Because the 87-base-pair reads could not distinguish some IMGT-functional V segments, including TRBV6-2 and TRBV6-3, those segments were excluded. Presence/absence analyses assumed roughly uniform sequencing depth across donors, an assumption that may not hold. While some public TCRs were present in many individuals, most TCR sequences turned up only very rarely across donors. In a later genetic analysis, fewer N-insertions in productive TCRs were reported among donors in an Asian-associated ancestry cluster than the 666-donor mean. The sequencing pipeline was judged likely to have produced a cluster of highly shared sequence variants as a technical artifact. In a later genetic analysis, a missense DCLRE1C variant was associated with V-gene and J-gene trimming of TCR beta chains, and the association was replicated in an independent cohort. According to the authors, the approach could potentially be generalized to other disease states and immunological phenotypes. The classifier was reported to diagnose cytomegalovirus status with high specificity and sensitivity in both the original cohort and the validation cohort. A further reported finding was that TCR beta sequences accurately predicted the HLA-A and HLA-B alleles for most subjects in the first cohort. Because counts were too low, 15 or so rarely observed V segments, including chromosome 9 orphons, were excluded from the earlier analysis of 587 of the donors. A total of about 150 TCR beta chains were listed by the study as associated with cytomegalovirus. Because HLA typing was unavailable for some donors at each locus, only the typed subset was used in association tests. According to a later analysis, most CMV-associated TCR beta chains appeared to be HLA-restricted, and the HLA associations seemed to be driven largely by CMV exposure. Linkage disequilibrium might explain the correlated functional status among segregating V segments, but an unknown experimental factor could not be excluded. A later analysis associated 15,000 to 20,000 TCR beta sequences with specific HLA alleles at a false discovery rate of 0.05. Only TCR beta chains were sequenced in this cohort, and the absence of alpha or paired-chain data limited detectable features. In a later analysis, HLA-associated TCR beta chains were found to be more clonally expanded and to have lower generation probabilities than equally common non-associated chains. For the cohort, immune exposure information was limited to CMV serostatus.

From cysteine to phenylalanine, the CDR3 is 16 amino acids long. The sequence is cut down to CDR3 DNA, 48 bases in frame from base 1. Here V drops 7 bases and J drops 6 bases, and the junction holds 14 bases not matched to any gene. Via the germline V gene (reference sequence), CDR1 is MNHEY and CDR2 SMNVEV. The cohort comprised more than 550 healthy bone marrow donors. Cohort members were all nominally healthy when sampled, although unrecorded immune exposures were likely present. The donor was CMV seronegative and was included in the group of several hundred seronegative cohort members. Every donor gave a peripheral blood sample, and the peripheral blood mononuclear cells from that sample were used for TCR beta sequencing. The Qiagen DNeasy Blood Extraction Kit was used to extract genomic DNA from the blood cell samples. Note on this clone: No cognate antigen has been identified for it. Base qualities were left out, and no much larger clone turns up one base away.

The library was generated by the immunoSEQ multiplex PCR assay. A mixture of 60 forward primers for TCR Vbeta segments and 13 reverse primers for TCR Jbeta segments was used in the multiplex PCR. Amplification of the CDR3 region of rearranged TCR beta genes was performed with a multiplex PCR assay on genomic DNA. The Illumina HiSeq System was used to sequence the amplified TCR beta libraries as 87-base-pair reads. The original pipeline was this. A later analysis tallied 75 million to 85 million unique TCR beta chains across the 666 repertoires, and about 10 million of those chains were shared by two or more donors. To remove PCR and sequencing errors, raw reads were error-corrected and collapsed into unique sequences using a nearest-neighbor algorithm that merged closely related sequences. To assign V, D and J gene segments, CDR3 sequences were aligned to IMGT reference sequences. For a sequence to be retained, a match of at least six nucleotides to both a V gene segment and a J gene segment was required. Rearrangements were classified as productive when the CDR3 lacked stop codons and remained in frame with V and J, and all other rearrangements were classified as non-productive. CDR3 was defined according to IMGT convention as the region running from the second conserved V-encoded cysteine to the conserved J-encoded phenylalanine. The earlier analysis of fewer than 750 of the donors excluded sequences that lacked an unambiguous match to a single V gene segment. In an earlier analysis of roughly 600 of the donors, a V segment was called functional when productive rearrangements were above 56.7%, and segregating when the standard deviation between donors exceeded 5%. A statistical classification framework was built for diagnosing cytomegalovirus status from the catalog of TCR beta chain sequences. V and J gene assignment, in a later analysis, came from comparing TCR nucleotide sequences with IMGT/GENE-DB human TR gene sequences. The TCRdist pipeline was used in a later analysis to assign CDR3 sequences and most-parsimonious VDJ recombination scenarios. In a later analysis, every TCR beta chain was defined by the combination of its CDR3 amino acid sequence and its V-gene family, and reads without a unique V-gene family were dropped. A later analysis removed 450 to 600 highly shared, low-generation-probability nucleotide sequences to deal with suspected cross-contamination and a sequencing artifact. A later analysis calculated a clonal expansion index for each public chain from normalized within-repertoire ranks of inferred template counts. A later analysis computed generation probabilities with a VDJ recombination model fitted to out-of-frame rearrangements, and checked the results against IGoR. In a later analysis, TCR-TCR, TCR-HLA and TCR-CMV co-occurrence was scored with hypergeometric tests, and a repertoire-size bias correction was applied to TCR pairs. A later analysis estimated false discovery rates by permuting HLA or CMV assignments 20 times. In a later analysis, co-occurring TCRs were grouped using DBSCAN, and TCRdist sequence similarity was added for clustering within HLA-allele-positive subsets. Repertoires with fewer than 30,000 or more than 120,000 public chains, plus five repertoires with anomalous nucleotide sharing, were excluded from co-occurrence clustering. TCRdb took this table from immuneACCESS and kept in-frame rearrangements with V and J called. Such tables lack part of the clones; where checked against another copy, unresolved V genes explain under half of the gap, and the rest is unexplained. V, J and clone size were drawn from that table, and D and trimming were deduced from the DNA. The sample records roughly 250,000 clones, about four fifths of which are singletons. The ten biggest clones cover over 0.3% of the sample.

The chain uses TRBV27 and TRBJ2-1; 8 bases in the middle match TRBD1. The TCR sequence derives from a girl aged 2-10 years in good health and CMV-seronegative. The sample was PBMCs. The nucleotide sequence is TGTGCCAGCACCTTCCTCAGGGGGCCATCGGGCAATGAGCAGTTCTTC. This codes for CASTFLRGPSGNEQFF.